Following are 6 T cell receptor beta chains from one sample sequenced in a study of Ad26.COV2.S vaccination and SARS-CoV-2 variants. Generated by immunoSEQ multiplex PCR, the TCRdb table keeps only in-frame clones and is missing some. This table holds around 300,000 clones, 88% found once. Treatment specified: around 19 received Ad26.COV2.S at low or high dose, single or two shots; about 5 received placebo; per-sample allocation not given. All samples were drawn on day 63, counting from the first vaccine or placebo injection. The specimen comprised peripheral blood, sampled in a trial of Ad26.COV2.S vaccine versus placebo. The receptor source for this set is a person between 18 and 65 years old who received the Ad26.COV2.S COVID-19 vaccine or a placebo.

This chain uses TRBV6-5 with TRBJ2-4; a weak D match, TRBD1 (6 bases). CDR3 length: 14 amino acids. The germline CDR1 and CDR2 sequences are MNHEY and SVGAGI. V was clipped by 7 bases and J by 5 bases, with 15 bases between them. CDR3 DNA: TGTGCCAGCATGAGGACAGTTGCCGAAAACATTCAGTACTTC. It specifies CASMRTVAENIQYF.

The chain carries TRBV28 and TRBJ1-2; D not certain. The germline V gene encodes CDR1 MDHEN and CDR2 SYDVKM. V was shortened by 3 bases and J by 0 bases, with 8 bases between the two germline ends. This CDR3 is built from 14 residues. The CDR3, as DNA: TGTGCCAGCAGTTTCAATGGGCCTAACTATGGCTACACCTTC. Amino acids: CASSFNGPNYGYTF.

The V call is TRBV20-1, the J call TRBJ1-4; D is unresolved. V was cut by 3 bases and J by 5 bases, with 13 bases left in between. Germline CDR1 is DFQATT and CDR2 is SNEGSKA (reference sequence). This CDR3 spans 14 amino acids. The chain's CDR3 is CSASKSNLNEKLFF. Here the CDR3 DNA reads TGCAGTGCTAGTAAAAGTAATTTGAATGAAAAACTGTTTTTT.

This clone showed up just once. J is TRBJ1-4 and V is TRBV4-3, with 7 nucleotides matching TRBD1. The CDR3 consists of 13 residues. The germline V gene has CDR1 LGHNA and CDR2 YSLEER. The ends lost 3 bases at V and 8 bases at J; junction bases unmatched: 3. The CDR3 nucleotides read TGCGCCAGCAGCCATGACAGGGAGGAAAAACTGTTTTTT. Protein product: CASSHDREEKLFF.

Only one count was recorded for this clone. The V and J genes are TRBV5-1 and TRBJ1-3, with D tentatively TRBD1 (5 bases). The CDR3 is 14 amino acids. The ends were cut back, 3 bases at V and 1 base at J, with 8 bases in the middle. Per the germline V gene, CDR1 is SGHRS and CDR2 is YFSETQ. The CDR3 DNA reads TGCGCCAGCAGCTGGGGGACGTCTGGAAACACCATATATTTT. Protein: CASSWGTSGNTIYF.

In nucleotides, the CDR3 is TGCGCCAGCAGTCAATCTACAGGGCTACTCTCTGGAAACACCATATATTTT. Amino acids: CASSQSTGLLSGNTIYF. V and J are TRBV23-1 and TRBJ1-3, with TRBD1 as a possible D gene (6 bases). TRBV23-1 is sorted into the ORF group, with uncertain function. CDR3 length equals 17 residues. V gave up 0 bases and J gave up 0 bases, with 12 bases separating them.